The rows below give T cell receptor beta chains drawn from one sample of a study of long-term antiretroviral therapy in people with HIV. Clones were sequenced by immunoSEQ multiplex PCR, and TCRdb holds only the in-frame ones, with some missing. The table includes 20,000 to 25,000 clones, 65% to 85% detected once. Here the sequenced sample was unsorted PBMCs, taken approximately 4.5 years after starting antiretroviral therapy. The receptors come from a man in his thirties or forties with HIV. Each CDR3 is given with its conserved first and last residue. The order of the fields is V gene, J gene, D gene, clone size, CDR3 protein, CDR3 DNA. A D gene is named only where the DNA matches it firmly. A clone size is listed for some rows: how often the clone was seen (once, few, many), or a class if it is expanded.

TRBV30	TRBJ1-1	NA	NA	CAWSLRPDTEAFF	TGTGCCTGGAGTCTCAGACCCGACACTGAAGCTTTCTTT
TRBV18	TRBJ2-3	NA	NA	CASSRDASTDTQYF	TGTGCCAGCTCTAGGGACGCAAGCACAGATACGCAGTATTTT
TRBV5-1	TRBJ2-6	NA	NA	CASSSGDAGANVLTF	TGCGCCAGCAGCTCAGGGGATGCTGGGGCCAACGTCCTGACTTTC
TRBV27	TRBJ1-1	TRBD1	NA	CASSLSPLTGVTEAFF	TGTGCCAGCAGTTTATCGCCCCTGACAGGGGTGACTGAAGCTTTCTTT
TRBV30	TRBJ1-5	TRBD1	NA	CAWSEGTGGGQPQHF	TGTGCCTGGAGTGAAGGAACAGGGGGTGGTCAGCCCCAGCATTTT
TRBV6-6	TRBJ2-7	TRBD1	NA	CASIHPGQGYYEQYF	TGTGCCAGCATTCATCCCGGACAGGGATACTACGAGCAGTACTTC
TRBV9	TRBJ2-1	NA	NA	CASSVGGSEQFF	TGTGCCAGCAGCGTAGGGGGGAGTGAGCAGTTCTTC
TRBV6-7	TRBJ1-1	TRBD1	NA	CASSYWYAGGENTEAFF	TGTGCCAGCAGTTACTGGTACGCAGGGGGCGAGAACACTGAAGCTTTCTTT
TRBV4-1	TRBJ2-7	NA	NA	CASSQDLRTGRVYEQYF	TGCGCCAGCAGCCAAGATCTCAGGACAGGGAGGGTGTACGAGCAGTACTTC
TRBV5-4	TRBJ2-1	NA	NA	CASSSHLADEQFF	TGTGCCAGCAGCTCTCATCTAGCAGATGAGCAGTTCTTC
TRBV30	TRBJ2-5	TRBD2	NA	CAWSIGGAETQYF	TGTGCCTGGAGTATCGGGGGGGCAGAGACCCAGTACTTC
TRBV21-1	TRBJ1-1	NA	NA	CASSRQGYEKAFF	TGTGCCAGCAGCCGACAGGGTTACGAGAAAGCTTTCTTT
TRBV7-9	TRBJ2-7	TRBD2	NA	CASSPRLGASGSYEQYF	TGTGCCAGCAGCCCGAGACTCGGGGCTAGCGGCTCCTACGAGCAGTACTTC
TRBV4-1	TRBJ1-2	NA	NA	CASSQDSAGLSRYGYTF	TGCGCCAGCAGCCAAGATTCGGCGGGGCTTTCCCGATATGGCTACACCTTC
TRBV25-1	TRBJ2-4	NA	NA	CASSDPTGQNIQYF	TGTGCCAGCAGTGACCCGACAGGCCAAAACATTCAGTACTTC
TRBV4-3	TRBJ2-7	TRBD1	NA	CASSQRDRGLGEQYF	TGCGCCAGCAGCCAACGGGACAGGGGGCTTGGCGAGCAGTACTTC
TRBV19	TRBJ1-2	NA	NA	CASSIEHNYGYTF	TGTGCCAGTAGTATCGAACATAACTATGGCTACACCTTC
TRBV9	TRBJ1-6	NA	NA	CASSWDHYNSPLHF	TGTGCCAGCAGCTGGGACCACTATAATTCACCCCTCCACTTT
TRBV9	TRBJ1-2	TRBD1	once	CASSEGGGTGAGDYGYTF	TGTGCCAGCAGCGAGGGGGGCGGGACAGGGGCCGGTGACTATGGCTACACCTTC
TRBV6-5	TRBJ2-7	NA	NA	CASRKPDKTYEQYF	TGTGCCAGCAGAAAACCCGACAAAACCTACGAGCAGTACTTC
TRBV27	TRBJ2-7	TRBD2	NA	CASSPYASGGSYEQYF	TGTGCCAGCAGTCCATACGCTAGCGGGGGATCCTACGAGCAGTACTTC
TRBV20-1	TRBJ1-2	NA	NA	CSAKAGSGYTF	TGCAGTGCTAAGGCAGGAAGTGGCTACACCTTC
TRBV23-1	TRBJ1-1	TRBD1	NA	CASSQSLMGQPNTEAFF	TGCGCCAGCAGTCAATCGTTAATGGGACAGCCGAACACTGAAGCTTTCTTT
TRBV20-1	TRBJ1-4	NA	NA	CSAPLQEKLFF	TGCAGTGCACCACTACAGGAAAAACTGTTTTTT
TRBV5-1	TRBJ2-7	NA	NA	CASSLIGGFQGEQYF	TGCGCCAGCAGCTTGATCGGGGGCTTTCAGGGCGAGCAGTACTTC
TRBV9	TRBJ2-1	TRBD2	NA	CASSVGRGAQEQFF	TGTGCCAGCAGCGTGGGGCGGGGGGCCCAGGAGCAGTTCTTC
TRBV28	TRBJ2-4	TRBD1	NA	CASSPQGQGWSKNIQYF	TGTGCCAGCAGTCCTCAAGGACAGGGATGGTCCAAAAACATTCAGTACTTC
TRBV6-5	TRBJ2-1	NA	NA	CASSYDGDEQFF	TGTGCCAGCAGTTACGATGGGGATGAGCAGTTCTTC
TRBV4-2	TRBJ2-6	NA	NA	CASSQDYTVGSGANVLTF	TGTGCCAGCAGCCAAGATTACACAGTGGGCTCTGGGGCCAACGTCCTGACTTTC
TRBV2	TRBJ1-4	TRBD1	NA	CASSGQGSEKLFF	TGTGCCAGCAGCGGACAGGGGAGTGAAAAACTGTTTTTT
TRBV2	TRBJ1-5	NA	NA	CASSEAAGWGPQHF	TGTGCCAGCAGTGAAGCTGCGGGTTGGGGGCCCCAGCATTTT
TRBV2	TRBJ2-1	TRBD2	NA	CASRRLAGGNNEQFF	TGTGCCAGCAGAAGACTAGCGGGAGGGAACAATGAGCAGTTCTTC
TRBV7-9	TRBJ2-5	TRBD1	once	CASSYPRQGDQETQYF	TGTGCCAGCAGCTACCCTCGACAGGGGGACCAAGAGACCCAGTACTTC
TRBV27	TRBJ2-7	NA	NA	CASSLFANVYEQYF	TGTGCCAGCAGTTTATTTGCGAACGTCTACGAGCAGTACTTC
TRBV7-7	TRBJ2-5	TRBD2	NA	CASSPTAGGQETQYF	TGTGCTAGCAGCCCCACCGCGGGGGGGCAAGAGACCCAGTACTTC
TRBV19	TRBJ2-3	NA	NA	CASSIAGNTDTQYF	TGTGCCAGTAGTATCGCGGGGAACACAGATACGCAGTATTTT